A selection of T cell receptor beta chains follows, all from one sample in a study of blood T cell repertoires in COVID-19. This table comes from immunoSEQ multiplex PCR, and its TCRdb copy is limited to in-frame clones, with some not included. The sample lists approximately 290,000 clones; 70% to 90% were seen once. Sequences were obtained from peripheral blood. The receptors come from a human donor with COVID-19, enrolled during active disease. The donor label of this sample is uncertain. Both conserved end residues are part of each CDR3. Each record gives: D gene, J gene, clone size, V gene, CDR3 DNA, CDR3 protein. D genes are given only for firm matches. For some rows the clone size is stated as once, few or many, or as a class when expanded; others skip it.

D: TRBD2; J: TRBJ2-2; size: once; V: TRBV5-6; DNA: TGTGCCAGCAGCTTGACTAGCGGGAACACCGGGGAGCTGTTTTTT; CDR3: CASSLTSGNTGELFF
D: -; J: TRBJ2-2; size: -; V: TRBV2; DNA: TGTGCCAGCAGTGGGCAGGGACTGGTCGGGGAGCTGTTTTTT; CDR3: CASSGQGLVGELFF
D: TRBD1; J: TRBJ1-2; size: -; V: TRBV5-4; DNA: TGTGCCAGCAGCTACCTTGACAGGGTTGGCTATGGCTACACCTTC; CDR3: CASSYLDRVGYGYTF
D: TRBD1; J: TRBJ1-5; size: few; V: TRBV7-2; DNA: TGTGCCAGCAGTCCGGGACAGGCCAATCAGCCCCAGCATTTT; CDR3: CASSPGQANQPQHF
D: TRBD2; J: TRBJ2-3; size: -; V: TRBV7-3; DNA: TGTGCCAGCAGCTTCGCGGGAGCGGGGGATACGCAGTATTTT; CDR3: CASSFAGAGDTQYF
D: TRBD1; J: TRBJ1-2; size: -; V: TRBV19; DNA: TGTGCCAGTAGTAATCCGGGACAGCACAAAGGTGGTGGCTACACCTTC; CDR3: CASSNPGQHKGGGYTF
D: TRBD1; J: TRBJ1-2; size: -; V: TRBV3-1/TRBV3-2; DNA: TGTGCCAGCAGCCTTACTTCGACAGGGGTTGACGGCTACACCTTC; CDR3: CASSLTSTGVDGYTF
D: TRBD1; J: TRBJ2-5; size: -; V: TRBV7-9; DNA: TGTGCCAGCAGCTATCCCAGGGACAGGGGAAAAGAGACCCAGTACTTC; CDR3: CASSYPRDRGKETQYF
D: TRBD2; J: TRBJ2-1; size: -; V: TRBV6-1; DNA: TGTGCCAGCAGTGAGGGGTCGGGAGGGTTAGATGAGCAGTTCTTC; CDR3: CASSEGSGGLDEQFF
D: TRBD1; J: TRBJ2-7; size: -; V: TRBV6-5; DNA: TGTGCCAGCGCGCGGGACAGGGGAACCTACGAGCAGTACTTC; CDR3: CASARDRGTYEQYF
D: -; J: TRBJ1-3; size: -; V: TRBV10-3; DNA: TGTGCCATCAGTGAGTCTGGGAGATACGGATCTGGAAACACCATATATTTT; CDR3: CAISESGRYGSGNTIYF
D: TRBD1; J: TRBJ1-1; size: once; V: TRBV6-2/TRBV6-3; DNA: TGTGCCAGCAGTCGCGGACAGGGTGAAGCTTTCTTT; CDR3: CASSRGQGEAFF
D: -; J: TRBJ2-2; size: -; V: TRBV5-1; DNA: TGCGCCAGCAGCCCGGCGGGCATAGCTGCTGGGGAGCTGTTTTTT; CDR3: CASSPAGIAAGELFF
D: -; J: TRBJ1-1; size: -; V: TRBV28; DNA: TGTGCCAGCAGTCCACAGGGATGGGGGACTGAAGCTTTCTTT; CDR3: CASSPQGWGTEAFF
D: -; J: TRBJ2-1; size: -; V: TRBV12-3/TRBV12-4; DNA: TGTGCCAGCAAACCGGGAGAGAGCAATGAGCAGTTCTTC; CDR3: CASKPGESNEQFF
D: -; J: TRBJ1-1; size: -; V: TRBV19; DNA: TGTGCCAGTACCGGGAGAGGGCTTTACACTGAAGCTTTCTTT; CDR3: CASTGRGLYTEAFF
D: -; J: TRBJ1-2; size: -; V: TRBV7-9; DNA: TGTGCCAGCAGCAAGCCGGGACTTAGTGAGGGCTACACCTTC; CDR3: CASSKPGLSEGYTF
D: TRBD1; J: TRBJ1-2; size: few; V: TRBV28; DNA: TGTGCCAGCGTACAGGGGGCCTATGGCTACACCTTC; CDR3: CASVQGAYGYTF
D: -; J: TRBJ2-3; size: once; V: TRBV5-5; DNA: TGTGCCAGCAGATTTCGTCCAGGGGCAGATACGCAGTATTTT; CDR3: CASRFRPGADTQYF
D: -; J: TRBJ2-7; size: -; V: TRBV3-1/TRBV3-2; DNA: TGTGCCAGCAGCCCCCGGTATGAGTTTGAGCAGTACTTC; CDR3: CASSPRYEFEQYF
D: -; J: TRBJ1-5; size: -; V: TRBV28; DNA: TGTGCCAGCAGTAGAGGGGGGGGAGGTCAGCCCCAGCATTTT; CDR3: CASSRGGGGQPQHF
D: TRBD2; J: TRBJ2-7; size: -; V: TRBV6-5; DNA: TGTGCCACCACGGGACTATCGATCCCCACCTACGAGCAGTACTTC; CDR3: CATTGLSIPTYEQYF
D: -; J: TRBJ1-1; size: -; V: TRBV29-1; DNA: TGCAGCGGGGGAGAGTACACTGAAGCTTTCTTT; CDR3: CSGGEYTEAFF
D: TRBD1; J: TRBJ1-1; size: once; V: TRBV5-1; DNA: TGCGCCAGCAGCCTGAACCGGGACAGGGAAGCTTTCTTT; CDR3: CASSLNRDREAFF
D: -; J: TRBJ1-4; size: -; V: TRBV28; DNA: TGTGCCAGCAGACGTGCCGGACAGTTAAATGAAAAACTGTTTTTT; CDR3: CASRRAGQLNEKLFF
D: -; J: TRBJ1-1; size: -; V: TRBV6-6; DNA: TGTGCCAGCAGACCCACAGGGCTGAACACTGAAGCTTTCTTT; CDR3: CASRPTGLNTEAFF
D: -; J: TRBJ2-2; size: -; V: TRBV3-1/TRBV3-2; DNA: TGTGCCAGCTTTAATTGGGGGGACCACACCGGGGAGCTGTTTTTT; CDR3: CASFNWGDHTGELFF
D: -; J: TRBJ2-1; size: -; V: TRBV6-5; DNA: TGTGCCAGCAGTTACGGCAGATACAATGAGCAGTTCTTC; CDR3: CASSYGRYNEQFF
D: -; J: TRBJ2-7; size: many; V: TRBV15; DNA: TGTGCCACCAGCAGAGCCTTAGAGGGAGCCTACGAGCAGTACTTC; CDR3: CATSRALEGAYEQYF
D: TRBD1; J: TRBJ1-5; size: -; V: TRBV6-2/TRBV6-3; DNA: TGTGCCAGCAGTTACGACAGGGGGCCGGATATAACGAGCAATCAGCCCCAGCATTTT; CDR3: CASSYDRGPDITSNQPQHF
D: -; J: TRBJ2-7; size: -; V: TRBV3-1/TRBV3-2; DNA: TGTGCCAGCAGCCAAGGGGGCTTGTGGGAACCCTACGAGCAGTACTTC; CDR3: CASSQGGLWEPYEQYF
D: TRBD2; J: TRBJ2-5; size: -; V: TRBV7-9; DNA: TGTGCCAGCAGCCGCGACCGGACTAGCGGTGAGACCCAGTACTTC; CDR3: CASSRDRTSGETQYF
D: -; J: TRBJ2-1; size: -; V: TRBV9; DNA: TGTGCCAGCAGCGTAGTCGCGGGCCCCCCGCCTAATGAGCAGTTCTTC; CDR3: CASSVVAGPPPNEQFF
D: TRBD1; J: TRBJ1-2; size: once; V: TRBV7-2; DNA: TGTGCCAGCAGCTACGACCCGGGACAGACTTATGGCTACACCTTC; CDR3: CASSYDPGQTYGYTF
D: -; J: TRBJ1-1; size: -; V: TRBV5-1; DNA: TGCGCCAGCAGCTTCGACAATTGGCGGGACACTGAAGCTTTCTTT; CDR3: CASSFDNWRDTEAFF
D: TRBD2; J: TRBJ2-1; size: -; V: TRBV5-6; DNA: TGTGCCAGCAGACTCGGGACTAACCTATACAATGAGCAGTTCTTC; CDR3: CASRLGTNLYNEQFF
D: -; J: TRBJ2-7; size: -; V: TRBV6-5; DNA: TGTGCCAGCCCCCCCCGTCAGGGGGGCCCCTACGAGCAGTACTTC; CDR3: CASPPRQGGPYEQYF
D: -; J: TRBJ1-3; size: -; V: TRBV30; DNA: TGTGCCTGGAGTGGAGACAGGAACCATATCTCTGGAAACACCATATATTTT; CDR3: CAWSGDRNHISGNTIYF
D: TRBD2; J: TRBJ2-1; size: once; V: TRBV5-4; DNA: TGTGCCAGCAGCTTCGGCGGGAGCCTTTACAATGAGCAGTTCTTC; CDR3: CASSFGGSLYNEQFF
D: TRBD1; J: TRBJ1-2; size: few; V: TRBV4-1; DNA: TGCGCCAGCAGCCAAACAGGGGCTATAGCTAACTATGGCTACACCTTC; CDR3: CASSQTGAIANYGYTF
D: -; J: TRBJ1-5; size: -; V: TRBV19; DNA: TGTGCCAGTAGTATGGGCATTCAGCCCCAGCATTTT; CDR3: CASSMGIQPQHF
D: TRBD1; J: TRBJ1-4; size: once; V: TRBV7-2; DNA: TGTGCCAGCAGCTTGGGTCCCGGGACAGGGGGGAAACTGTTTTTT; CDR3: CASSLGPGTGGKLFF
D: TRBD2; J: TRBJ2-3; size: -; V: TRBV29-1; DNA: TGCAGCGGGAGGACTAGCACCACAGATACGCAGTATTTT; CDR3: CSGRTSTTDTQYF
D: -; J: TRBJ1-3; size: -; V: TRBV28; DNA: TGTGCCAGCAGTCCTTTGAAAGGAAGACAAGCTGGAAACACCATATATTTT; CDR3: CASSPLKGRQAGNTIYF
D: -; J: TRBJ1-5; size: -; V: TRBV29-1; DNA: TGCAGCGTTGAGGAGGCGGTTGGCCAGCCCCAGCATTTT; CDR3: CSVEEAVGQPQHF
D: -; J: TRBJ2-2; size: -; V: TRBV18; DNA: TGTGCCAGCTCACCAGGGGGGGCGCGGACCGGGGAGCTGTTTTTT; CDR3: CASSPGGARTGELFF
D: TRBD2; J: TRBJ2-5; size: -; V: TRBV11-3; DNA: TGTGCCAGCAGCTTAGGTTGGGGAGGGGAAGAACAAGAGACCCAGTACTTC; CDR3: CASSLGWGGEEQETQYF
D: -; J: TRBJ1-2; size: -; V: TRBV5-1; DNA: TGCGCCAGCAGCTTGGAGACAGAGTATTCGAGCTACACCTTC; CDR3: CASSLETEYSSYTF
D: TRBD1; J: TRBJ2-3; size: -; V: TRBV28; DNA: TGTGCCAGCAGCCGGACAGGGTCGGATACGCAGTATTTT; CDR3: CASSRTGSDTQYF
D: -; J: TRBJ2-7; size: -; V: TRBV5-4; DNA: TGTGCCAGCAGCCCCCGGGGGGCCTCCTACGAGCAGTACTTC; CDR3: CASSPRGASYEQYF
D: -; J: TRBJ2-1; size: -; V: TRBV7-3; DNA: TGTGCCAGCAGCTTAGACAGGATTGATGAGCAGTTCTTC; CDR3: CASSLDRIDEQFF
D: TRBD1; J: TRBJ1-4; size: -; V: TRBV16; DNA: TGTGCCAGCAGCCAATCAACCGGGACAGACAATGAAAAACTGTTTTTT; CDR3: CASSQSTGTDNEKLFF
D: TRBD2; J: TRBJ2-5; size: -; V: TRBV7-3; DNA: TGTGCCAGCAGCCGCGGACTAGCGGGAGAGACCCAGTACTTC; CDR3: CASSRGLAGETQYF
D: -; J: TRBJ1-5; size: -; V: TRBV2; DNA: TGTGCCAGCAGGAACAGGGAAAATCAGCCCCAGCATTTT; CDR3: CASRNRENQPQHF
D: -; J: TRBJ1-4; size: -; V: TRBV19; DNA: TGTGCCAGTAGCCCACAGGCAACTAATGAAAAACTGTTTTTT; CDR3: CASSPQATNEKLFF
D: TRBD2; J: TRBJ2-7; size: -; V: TRBV6-2/TRBV6-3; DNA: TGTGCCAGCAGTTACTTCAGACTAGCGGTAGTCTACGAGCAGTACTTC; CDR3: CASSYFRLAVVYEQYF
D: TRBD1; J: TRBJ1-1; size: -; V: TRBV18; DNA: TGTGCCAGCTACGCAGGGGGCACTGAAGCTTTCTTT; CDR3: CASYAGGTEAFF
D: TRBD2; J: TRBJ2-7; size: -; V: TRBV10-3; DNA: TGTGCCATCAGTCCACCGGGACTAGCGGGAGCGGGGTACGAGCAGTACTTC; CDR3: CAISPPGLAGAGYEQYF
D: -; J: TRBJ1-1; size: -; V: TRBV5-1; DNA: TGCGCCAGCAGCTTGAGTCAGGCAGCGAACACTGAAGCTTTCTTT; CDR3: CASSLSQAANTEAFF